This TCR beta chain was observed in a study of spatial heterogeneity in lung cancer. The sample's time point: sample taken at primary tumor resection. No cells were sorted before sequencing. The whole RNA sequenced was extracted from tumor, nontumor lung or frozen PBMC. The CDR3 has 12 amino acids. With 4 bases removed from V and 2 bases from J, the gap between germline ends came to 2 bases. Germline V CDR1 and CDR2: SGHAT, FQNNGV. This clonotype has at least ten counts. TCRdb reprocessed the 5' RACE reads with MiXCR, giving one entry per CDR3 protein. This table holds about 60,000 distinct CDR3 sequences, 8.4% found once.

Sequences were derived from PBMCs, sampled at surgery. This sequence was found in a female donor with early-stage non-small cell lung cancer. This sequence joins TRBV11-2 and TRBJ2-2; the D is unclear. The CDR3 nucleotides read TGTGCCAGCAGCTCAAACACCGGGGAGCTGTTTTTT. This codes for CASSSNTGELFF.